The 15 T cell receptor beta chains presented below share a single source sample, sequenced in a study of blood T cell dynamics during melanoma immunotherapy. The method was immunoSEQ multiplex PCR; TCRdb's version includes in-frame clones alone and lacks a portion of them. Among more than 15,000 clones listed, around nine tenths were seen once. Time point described: week 3, after first cycle of checkpoint inhibitor. Here the sequenced sample was blood, taken from a patient treated with checkpoint blockade. These receptor sequences come from a human donor with melanoma.

The V gene is TRBV4-2, the J gene TRBJ2-7, with 7 nucleotides matching TRBD2. This CDR3 is 16 amino acids long. CDR1 is LGHNA, CDR2 YNFKEQ, per germline. V lost 4 bases to trimming and J lost 4 bases; unmatched junction nucleotides: 13. In DNA form, the CDR3 reads TGTGCCAGCAGCCCGACGTCCGGACTAGTGGTGTACGAGCAGTACTTC. This codes for CASSPTSGLVVYEQYF.

V and J are TRBV30 and TRBJ1-2; TRBD1 might be the D (5 bases). The CDR3 is 13 residues long. Germline V gives CDR1 GTSNPN, CDR2 SVGIG (reference sequence). The germline V and J ends were trimmed by 5 bases and 3 bases, with 13 bases remaining between them. CDR3 sequence: CAWGERGDYGYTF. CDR3 sequence (DNA): TGTGCCTGGGGCGAACGGGGCGACTATGGCTACACCTTC.

This chain joins TRBV9 and TRBJ2-2; D may be TRBD1 (6 bases). This CDR3 contains 14 residues. Trimming took 0 bases from V and 3 from J, leaving 6 bases between them. The V gene's germline CDR1 is SGDLS and CDR2 YYNGEE. CDR3 nucleotides: TGTGCCAGCAGCGTAGGGGGGCACACCGGGGAGCTGTTTTTT. Its protein is CASSVGGHTGELFF.

The chain joins TRBV6-1 to TRBJ2-3; unclear D gene. Germline assignment: CDR1 MNHNS and CDR2 SASEGT. The CDR3 is 14 residues long. Between the trimmed V and J ends, which lost 2 bases and 4 bases, there was a span of 10 bases. The CDR3 bases are TGTGCCAGCAGTGAACACCTAGTCCCAGATACGCAGTATTTT. It codes for CASSEHLVPDTQYF.

The chain has TRBV29-1 and TRBJ2-7; D call uncertain. The CDR3 contains 10 residues. Germline V gives CDR1 SQVTM, CDR2 ANQGSEA. Trimming removed 2 bases at V and 5 bases at J, with 4 bases between. CDR3 protein: CSVETDEQYF. The CDR3 DNA reads as TGCAGCGTTGAAACGGACGAGCAGTACTTC.

The CDR3 nucleotides read TGTGCCAGTAGTATTAAAGTTACTGGGGCCAACGTCCTGACTTTC. Encoded protein: CASSIKVTGANVLTF. The chain couples TRBV19 to TRBJ2-6; D is uncertain. Germline-derived CDR1 and CDR2 are LNHDA and SQIVND (reference sequence). Trimming took 3 bases from V and 2 from J, leaving 8 bases between them. CDR3 length: 15 residues. The full variable domain, in which reference TRBV19 and TRBJ2-6 provide the parts outside the CDR3, is DGGITQSPKYLFRKEGQNVTLSCEQNLNHDAMYWYRQDPGQGLRLIYYSQIVNDFQKGDIAEGYSVSREKKESFPLTVTSAQKNPTAFYLCASSIKVTGANVLTFGAGSRLTVL.

This clone was observed once. The rearrangement uses TRBV19 and TRBJ1-4, with 7 nucleotides matching TRBD1. The CDR3 consists of 15 residues. Unmatched junction bases numbered 7, after V lost 4 bases and J lost 5 bases. The germline gives CDR1 LNHDA, CDR2 SQIVND (reference sequence). The CDR3 DNA reads as TGTGCCAGTAGTAAGGCGAGGGGGCCGAATGAAAAACTGTTTTTT. As protein: CASSKARGPNEKLFF.

This chain uses TRBV7-9 with TRBJ2-1; TRBD2 matches at 12 bases. CDR3 length equals 16 residues. Germline values: CDR1 SEHNR, CDR2 FQNEAQ (reference sequence). V lost 5 bases, J lost 7 bases, and 9 bases stayed unmatched. In DNA, the CDR3 is TGTGCCAGCAGCCTCTGGACTAGCGGGAAAGGAAATGAGCAGTTCTTC. Its protein is CASSLWTSGKGNEQFF.

This chain uses TRBV5-4 with TRBJ2-3, with 12 positions matching TRBD2. Germline assignment: CDR1 SGHNT and CDR2 YYREEE (reference sequence). Losses at the gene ends were 4 bases for V and 3 bases for J; bases not matched to a gene: 6. The CDR3 consists of 16 residues. In DNA, the CDR3 is TGTGCCAGCAGCCCACTGACTAGCGGGAGTACAGATACGCAGTATTTT. It yields the protein CASSPLTSGSTDTQYF. Drawing the rest from reference TRBV5-4 and TRBJ2-3, the complete variable domain is ETGVTQSPTHLIKTRGQQVTLRCSSQSGHNTVSWYQQALGQGPQFIFQYYREEENGRGNFPPRFSGLQFPNYSSELNVNALELDDSALYLCASSPLTSGSTDTQYFGPGTRLTVL.

This chain uses TRBV19 with TRBJ2-2, with 8 bases lining up with TRBD2. J gave up 5 bases and V 4 bases, and 6 bases lay outside the gene matches. CDR3 length equals 15 residues. Germline values: CDR1 LNHDA, CDR2 SQIVND (reference sequence). CDR3 residues: CASSRGLVGTGELFF. CDR3 DNA: TGTGCCAGTAGTAGGGGACTAGTGGGGACCGGGGAGCTGTTTTTT.

This sequence joins TRBV28 and TRBJ2-7, with a tentative D call TRBD1 (6 bases). CDR1 is MDHEN and CDR2 is SYDVKM in the germline V gene. CDR3 length equals 12 residues. Trimming cost V 5 bases and J 4 bases, with 9 bases left between them. CDR3 DNA: TGTGCCAGCAGTACGCAGGGGTACGAGCAGTACTTC. Translating it yields CASSTQGYEQYF.

This clone has only one observation. This rearrangement joins TRBV5-5 to TRBJ2-7; possibly TRBD2 for D (6 bases). CDR1 is SGHKS and CDR2 is YYEKEE in the germline V gene (reference sequence). This CDR3 has 15 residues. Trimming took off 0 bases at V and 3 bases at J, with 13 bases between the two ends. In DNA form, the CDR3 reads TGTGCCAGCAGCTTGGTGGAGGGTGGTAACTACGAGCAGTACTTC. Translating gives CASSLVEGGNYEQYF.

V gene TRBV11-1 combines with J gene TRBJ1-4, with TRBD1 as a possible D gene (5 bases). Trimming stripped 5 bases from V and 5 bases from J, with 15 bases between. The CDR3 is 15 amino acids. Germline CDR1 reads SGHAT; CDR2 reads FQDESV (reference sequence). The CDR3 sequence is CASSHSDSSNEKLFF. The CDR3 nucleotides are TGTGCCAGCAGCCATTCCGACAGTTCGAATGAAAAACTGTTTTTT.

The chain combines TRBV9 with TRBJ1-2; 10 bases map to TRBD1. The CDR3 is made up of 16 amino acids. The germline CDR1 and CDR2 sequences are SGDLS and YYNGEE. J lost 4 bases, V lost 0 bases, and 6 bases had no gene match. The CDR3 loop is CASSVGLTGGGYGYTF. For the CDR3, the DNA is TGTGCCAGCAGCGTAGGATTGACAGGGGGCGGCTATGGCTACACCTTC.

This rearrangement joins TRBV7-3 to TRBJ2-5, with D hard to call. The CDR3 loop spans 12 amino acids. Germline V lookup: CDR1 SGHTA, CDR2 FQGTGA. V was trimmed by 3 bases and J by 5 bases, leaving 7 bases between them. The CDR3 DNA follows: TGTGCCAGCAGCTTCGACGGGGAGACCCAGTACTTC. It translates to CASSFDGETQYF.